This record looks at one T cell receptor beta chain sequence and its context. Its antigen is not yet known. One junction end does not reproduce the germline sequence, and a read error may be involved. The entry originates in a study of T cell repertoires in cytomegalovirus infection (dated by TCRdb to about 2019). Context from the whole study: Because public TCR beta signatures pointed to carriage of CMV infection together with the matching HLA type, the HLA type of each donor mattered for the analysis.

Based on the germline V gene, the CDR1 and CDR2 sequences are MDHEN and SYDVKM. The CDR3 spans 21 residues, from the cysteine through the phenylalanine. Solely the CDR3 DNA is kept, with 63 bases framed from the first base. Sequencer: Illumina HiSeq 1500. TCRdb reanalyzed the raw reads on its own, using fastp at Q25 for trimming and MiXCR for clone calling, and kept in-frame beta chains. Identical CDR3 proteins give one entry, which carries the most common genes and DNA. A total of approximately 750,000 distinct CDR3 sequences appear in this sample, roughly 35% of them only once. Around 2.8% of the sample goes to the ten largest clones. Study-wide findings and limitations: In both this cohort and an independent cohort of some 380 donors, the cumulative frequency of public TCR beta family members distinguished carriers of CMV infection plus the relevant HLA type. In the ex vivo response, HLA-C-restricted CMV-specific TCR beta clonotypes were dominant, and in two of eight donors the single most frequent clonotype came from this HLA-C-restricted group.

This chain joins TRBV28 to TRBJ2-1, with TRBD1 matching 10 junction bases. This clonotype originated in a human donor in good health (CMV status not recorded). Some clones in this sample may be carry-over from other donors' samples. What was sequenced was PBMCs. The DNA is as follows: TGTGCCAGCAGTGCCCGACAGGGGGCCAACGACCCAGGAGTCTCCTACAATAAGCAGTTCTTC. Its coded protein is CASSARQGANDPGVSYNKQFF.